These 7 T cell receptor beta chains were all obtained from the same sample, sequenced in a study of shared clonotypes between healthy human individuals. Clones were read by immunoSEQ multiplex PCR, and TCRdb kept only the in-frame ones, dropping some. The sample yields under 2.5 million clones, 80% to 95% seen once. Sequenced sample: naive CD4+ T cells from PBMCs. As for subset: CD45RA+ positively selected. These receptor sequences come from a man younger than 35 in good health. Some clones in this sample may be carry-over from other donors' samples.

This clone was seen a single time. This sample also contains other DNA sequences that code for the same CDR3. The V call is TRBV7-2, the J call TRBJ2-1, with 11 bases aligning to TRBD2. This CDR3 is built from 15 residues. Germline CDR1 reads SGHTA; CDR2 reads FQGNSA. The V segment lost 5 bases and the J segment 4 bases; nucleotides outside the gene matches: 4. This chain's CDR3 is CASSPLAGGYNEQFF. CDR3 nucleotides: TGTGCCAGCAGCCCTCTAGCGGGAGGTTACAATGAGCAGTTCTTC.

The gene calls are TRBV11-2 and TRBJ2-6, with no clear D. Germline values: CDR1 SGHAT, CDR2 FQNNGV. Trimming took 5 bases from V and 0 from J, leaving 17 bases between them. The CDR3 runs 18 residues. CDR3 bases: TGTGCCAGCAGCCGACGCCGTAAGGATTTCTCTGGGGCCAACGTCCTGACTTTC. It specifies CASSRRRKDFSGANVLTF.

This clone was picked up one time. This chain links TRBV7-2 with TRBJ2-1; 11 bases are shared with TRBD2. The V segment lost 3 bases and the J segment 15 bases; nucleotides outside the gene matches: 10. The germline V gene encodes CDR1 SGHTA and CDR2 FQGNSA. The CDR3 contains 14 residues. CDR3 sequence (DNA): TGTGCCAGCAGCTTCTCGAGTATAGCGGGAGGGACGTTCTTC. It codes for CASSFSSIAGGTFF. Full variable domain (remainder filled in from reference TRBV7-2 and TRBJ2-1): GAGVSQSPSNKVTEKGKDVELRCDPISGHTALYWYRQSLGQGLEFLIYFQGNSAPDKSGLPSDRFSAERTGGSVSTLTIQRTQQEDSAVYLCASSFSSIAGGTFFGPGTRLTVL.

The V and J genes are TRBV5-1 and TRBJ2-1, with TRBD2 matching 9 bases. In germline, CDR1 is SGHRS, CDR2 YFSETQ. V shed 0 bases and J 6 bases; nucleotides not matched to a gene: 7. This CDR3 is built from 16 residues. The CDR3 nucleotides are TGCGCCAGCAGCTTGGCCTCTAGCGGGACTATCAATGAGCAGTTCTTC. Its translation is CASSLASSGTINEQFF.

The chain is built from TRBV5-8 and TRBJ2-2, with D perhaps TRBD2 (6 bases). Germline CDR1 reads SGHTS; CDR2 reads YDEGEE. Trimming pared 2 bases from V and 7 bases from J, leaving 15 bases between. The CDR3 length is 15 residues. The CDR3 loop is CASSFRRALVGELFF. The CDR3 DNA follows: TGTGCCAGCAGCTTCCGGAGGGCCCTCGTCGGGGAGCTGTTTTTT.

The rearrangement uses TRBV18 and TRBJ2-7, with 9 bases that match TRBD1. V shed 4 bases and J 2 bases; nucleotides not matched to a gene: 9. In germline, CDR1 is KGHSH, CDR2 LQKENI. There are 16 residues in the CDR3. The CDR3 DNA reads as TGTGCCAGCTCACTCCTTGGACAGGGGATCCCCTACGAGCAGTACTTC. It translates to CASSLLGQGIPYEQYF.

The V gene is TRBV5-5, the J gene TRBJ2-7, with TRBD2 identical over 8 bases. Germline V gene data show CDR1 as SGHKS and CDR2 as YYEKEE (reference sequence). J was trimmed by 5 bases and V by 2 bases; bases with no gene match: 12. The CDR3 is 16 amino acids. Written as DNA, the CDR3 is TGTGCCAGCAGCTTCCGGGCGGGGGGCCCTTGGGACGAGCAGTACTTC. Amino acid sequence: CASSFRAGGPWDEQYF. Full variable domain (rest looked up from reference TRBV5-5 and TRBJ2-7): DAGVTQSPTHLIKTRGQQVTLRCSPISGHKSVSWYQQVLGQGPQFIFQYYEKEERGRGNFPDRFSARQFPNYSSELNVNALLLGDSALYLCASSFRAGGPWDEQYFGPGTRLTVT.